This TCR beta chain was sequenced for a study of beta chain features in type 1 diabetes (dated by TCRdb to about 2018). About the study as a whole: Mean age, gender distribution, total cell number and subset yield were not different between patients and healthy donors. In the study, TCRB repertoires of sorted circulating CD4+ T cell subsets from recently diagnosed type 1 diabetes patients were compared with those of matched healthy donors. Regulatory and stem cell-like memory subsets were isolated from only 8 patients and roughly eight healthy donors, whereas naive and central memory subsets came from all 28 donors. A total of 85 million to 140 million sorted cells were examined across all samples, and a strong correlation was observed between cell number per subset and RNA yield.

The entire amount of isolated RNA was reverse transcribed using the High Capacity cDNA Reverse Transcription Kit, so the sequenced TCRB transcripts were expressed ones. Deep immunoSEQ sequencing was applied to naive, central memory and regulatory T cell samples, giving an average of roughly 3.5 million total reads per sample. Sorted cells were lysed in RLT buffer and RNA was extracted with DNase-treated RNeasy Micro or Mini kits, depending on cell number. To prevent cross-contamination, every cell subset was processed on its own, while patient and healthy donor samples were processed together. Using the immunoSEQ multiplex PCR, TCRB sequences were amplified from cDNA into 87-bp fragments spanning the CDR3 region. Sequencing of the amplicons was performed on the Illumina HiSeq platform. Under the source paper's analysis protocol: PCR bias was corrected computationally using synthetic template baselines, and reads within Hamming distance 2 were collapsed, with unmergeable singletons discarded. Reads were aligned against IMGT so that V, D and J genes, CDR3 length and insertions or deletions at six rearrangement sites could be assigned. Within each subset, clonotype counts were normalized to the number of sorted cells before true diversity and Gini coefficients were calculated with the tcR R package. The overlap coefficient, calculated on TCRB nucleotide sequences, was used to quantify repertoire sharing. The table was pulled from immuneACCESS by TCRdb, which kept in-frame rearrangements only. Such tables lose some clones; where checked, under half of the loss comes from unresolved V genes, and the rest has no known cause. D and trimming come from the DNA, and the V and J calls and clone size come from that table. The sample records about 320,000 clones, about 15% of which are singletons. The leading ten clones occupy 5.5% to 7.5% of the sample.

Each donor gave one peripheral blood draw, averaging roughly 120 mL, which was collected into heparinised tubes. Naive, central memory, regulatory and stem cell-like memory CD4+ T cells were sorted on a BD FACSAria II using a panel including CD45RO, CCR7, CD25, CD127, CD95 and CD27. All sorted populations exceeded 95% purity. PBMCs were isolated immediately by Lymphoprep density gradient centrifugation and stained directly without culture. To minimize batch effects, samples were stained and sorted in pairs, one healthy donor with one patient per experiment. From the cysteine up to the phenylalanine, the CDR3 has a length of 16 residues. The kept DNA is CDR3 alone, 48 bases in frame from the first base. Per the germline V gene, LGHNA is the CDR1 and YSLEER is the CDR2. The V end gives up 5 bases and the J end 1 base, leaving 5 bases in the junction not matched to a gene. Findings and caveats that apply to the study as a whole: Patients with type 1 diabetes made fewer insertions and deleted more nucleotides at VDJ recombination sites, implying thymic rearrangement abnormalities. PCR might favor shorter templates, but patient and control samples were amplified and corrected together, so any skew would affect both groups equally. Type 1 diabetes patients showed a moderate but significant shortening of TCRB CDR3 length in all four CD4+ subsets. Sequencing cDNA rather than genomic DNA could over-represent highly expressing activated cells, although activation and CD3 levels did not differ between groups. Naive, central memory and regulatory TCRB repertoires appeared to be more alike among patients than among healthy donors. Because small numbers of individuals were included in the HLA sub-analyses, any influence of HLA type on TCRB rearrangement was left unresolved.

This clone was seen more than once but under ten times. There is no known antigen for this receptor. Per-nucleotide qualities are absent, and no much larger clonotype sits a single base away. The chain links TRBV4-3 with TRBJ2-2, with 9 bases matching TRBD2. This TCR came from a young man in good health. The sequencing input was central memory CD4+ T cells from blood. In nucleotide form, the sequence is TGCGCCAGCAGCTCTGGGACTAGCCGGAACACCGGGGAGCTGTTTTTT. The resulting protein is CASSSGTSRNTGELFF.